These T cell receptor beta chains were read from a single sample in a study of cytomegalovirus exposure and HLA in healthy donors. The method was immunoSEQ multiplex PCR; TCRdb's version includes in-frame clones alone and lacks a portion of them. This sample carries 150,000 or so clones, 60% to 85% of them seen once, and the ten largest clones take approximately 4%. Sequencing used PBMCs. The receptors stem from a woman between 40 and 55 years old in good health and CMV-seronegative. CDR3s leave out the opening cysteine and the closing phenylalanine or tryptophan. The order of the fields is clone size, V gene, CDR3 protein. Where a row states a size, it is once, few, many or the class of an expanded clone; other rows omit it.

>NA|TRBV6-6
ASSADIAGSSYEQY
>NA|TRBV19
ASSPGGSNQPQH
>NA|TRBV6-1
ASSGPRGQFGGYT
>NA|TRBV6-5
ASSYSNLYEQY
>NA|TRBV19
ASSGQGASREQY
>NA|TRBV5-4
ASSRGLAGGGRNEQF
>NA|TRBV5-1
ASSPLGGAGIGQY
>NA|TRBV28
ASSFGLRLWAF
>NA|TRBV6-4
ASSDSQGTDTQY
>NA|TRBV6-1
ASSLNRAGAEAF
>NA|TRBV13
ASSFPLEKRLPVEQF
>few|TRBV7-2
ASSPSGVAGLSYEQY
>NA|TRBV19
ASSSRDRGYGTDTQY
>NA|TRBV7-8
ASSLELAGVSGANVLT
>NA|TRBV2
ASSETEVGSYEQY
>NA|TRBV13
ASSSRGRALAYEQY
>NA|TRBV27
ASSPGLGGSNEQF
>NA|TRBV7-2
ASSSGQLMSYT
>NA|TRBV6-5
ASSSGGSYEQY
>few|TRBV5-1
ASSLPTGMDEQF